Following are 3 T cell receptor beta chains from one sample sequenced in a study of technical replicates of blood from several donors. TCRdb keeps only in-frame clones here, not all; method: immunoSEQ multiplex PCR. The sample has roughly 80,000 clones, less than 95% seen once. Sample: T cells isolated from PBMCs. The receptors were gathered from a human donor in good health.

This chain links TRBV19 with TRBJ1-3, with D unclear. V lost 4 bases and J 3 bases, leaving 10 bases between the germline ends. This CDR3 has 14 amino acids. In germline, CDR1 is LNHDA, CDR2 SQIVND (reference sequence). The CDR3, as DNA: TGTGCCAGTAGTACAGGATTAAGTGGAAACACCATATATTTT. It encodes CASSTGLSGNTIYF.

Only one count was recorded for this clone. The chain couples TRBV7-9 to TRBJ2-2; maybe TRBD2 (6 bases). Trimming removed 0 bases from V and 5 bases from J, with 7 bases in between. Germline CDR1 is SEHNR and CDR2 is FQNEAQ (reference sequence). The CDR3 consists of 14 residues. CDR3 nucleotide sequence: TGTGCCAGCAGCTTAGCGGGGGGAACCGGGGAGCTGTTTTTT. This encodes CASSLAGGTGELFF.

The V call is TRBV6-5, the J call TRBJ2-7; 7 nucleotides agree with TRBD2. The CDR3 totals 12 residues. CDR1 and CDR2 from the germline V gene are MNHEY and SVGAGI. V lost 6 bases, J lost 5 bases, and 4 bases stayed unmatched. The CDR3 bases are TGTGCCAGCAGCATAGCGGGTAACGAGCAGTACTTC. Amino acid sequence: CASSIAGNEQYF.